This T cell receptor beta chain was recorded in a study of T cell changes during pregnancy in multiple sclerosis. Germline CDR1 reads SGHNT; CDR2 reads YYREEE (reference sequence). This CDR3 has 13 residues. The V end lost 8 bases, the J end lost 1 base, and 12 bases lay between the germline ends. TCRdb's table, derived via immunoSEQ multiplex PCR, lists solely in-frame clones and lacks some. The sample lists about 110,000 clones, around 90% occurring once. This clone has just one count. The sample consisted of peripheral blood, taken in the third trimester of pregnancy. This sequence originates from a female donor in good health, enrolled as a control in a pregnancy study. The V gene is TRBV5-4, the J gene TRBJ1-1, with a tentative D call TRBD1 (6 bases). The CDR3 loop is CASFPRGNTEAFF. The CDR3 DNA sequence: TGTGCCAGTTTTCCCAGGGGGAACACTGAAGCTTTCTTT.